This T cell receptor (beta chain) was captured in a study of blood T cells in healthy people across ages (dated by TCRdb to between 2015 and 2017). For context, the study as a whole: In model experiments, template switching captured roughly one uniquely barcoded TCR beta cDNA molecule for every two T cells. Two additional independent replicas of 1 million unique cDNA reads from the same blood draw were analyzed for two donors (one aged 18 to 30 and one aged 80 or older). Four age groups were formed from the donors: young (average approximately 15 years), middle-aged (approximately 39), aged (roughly 56) and long-lived (less than 85). To avoid experimental bias, donors of different ages were distributed randomly across sequencing lanes. To track age-related changes in TCR beta repertoire diversity, the study relied on deep sequencing normalized with unique cDNA molecular identifiers. Findings and caveats that apply to the study as a whole: Observed TCR beta diversity per million T cells fell roughly linearly with age, and a significant reduction was already apparent by age about 38. Because the CMV infection status of the donors was unknown, age-related changes in expanded clonotypes may potentially have been confounded. Estimates of total diversity based on one million sequenced T cells were regarded as lower bounds and as underestimates. A strong correlation was found between observed TCR beta diversity and the percentage of naive T cells measured by flow cytometry. Since profiling was done on bulk unsorted PBMCs, naive and antigen-experienced compartments could not be conclusively compared. The long-lived group showed more naive CD4+ T cells, fewer expanded clones and increased TCR diversity than the aged group, suggesting age selection.

Donors were 39 systemically healthy Caucasian individuals from Russia aged 6 to 90 years. Each donor gave 8 to 10 milliliters of peripheral blood, drawn into EDTA-treated Vacutainer tubes. PBMCs were isolated by Ficoll-Paque density-gradient centrifugation, with at least 6.5 million obtained per sample. Trizol reagent was used to extract total RNA from PBMCs, with at least 5 micrograms per sample. For every donor, flow cytometry on a PBMC aliquot measured the percentage of naive CD45RAhigh/CD27high T cells. V gives up 5 bases and J gives up 4 bases, and the segment between their germline ends measures 17 bases. Including the terminal cysteine and phenylalanine, the CDR3 comprises 15 residues. The sequence is cut down to CDR3 DNA, 45 bases in frame from base 1. The CDR1 and CDR2 encoded by the germline V gene (reference sequence) are SEHNR and FQNEAQ. The library was obtained by 5' RACE. Sequencing used an Illumina HiSeq 2500. A second PCR of 7 to 11 cycles was performed with a sample-barcoded 5' primer and a J-beta primer mix. A unique molecular identifier was introduced onto each TCR beta cDNA molecule by a template-switch 5' adaptor carrying 12 random nucleotides. Each sample yielded at least 2.5 million CDR3-containing paired-end reads. All of the RNA was converted into first-strand cDNA using the Mint cDNA synthesis kit, with a TRBC-specific oligonucleotide serving as the primer. Following uracil-DNA glycosylase treatment, a first 18-cycle PCR with universal primers M1SS and BC2_uni_R was performed on all cDNA. In the paper's pipeline: For normalization, 1 million high-quality reads were randomly selected from each sample, with every read carrying a distinct molecular identifier. Instead of being binned into consensus sequences, reads that shared molecular identifiers were thrown out. CDR3 identification, clonotype clustering and error correction used MiTCR with a Q25 quality threshold and the strictest error-elimination algorithm. Lower-bound total TCR beta diversity was estimated with a nonparametric unseen species model using Euler transformation. TCRdb took the public reads, trimmed them with fastp at Q25, ran MiXCR for clone calling and kept in-frame beta chains. For every CDR3 protein sequence, its rows merge into one entry that carries the most common genes and DNA. None of the V and J calls come from the authors' own analysis; TCRdb made them. Recorded for this sample are 950,000 to 1,200,000 distinct CDR3 sequences; more than 30% of them occurred a single time. The ten largest account for approximately 14% of the sample.

On this clonotype itself: The antigen it recognizes is unknown. No quality values exist for individual bases; no much larger clone is one base distant.

This chain is built from TRBV7-9 and TRBJ1-1, with a weak D call of TRBD1 (6 bases match). The sequenced sample was blood. The clonotype was recovered from a man between 18 and 35 years old in good health. The CDR3 corresponds to CASSTDSMSITEAFF. The nucleotide sequence reads TGTGCCAGCAGCACGGACAGTATGAGTATCACTGAAGCTTTCTTT.